One and the same sample provided the 27 T cell receptor beta chains below, sequenced in a study of PD-1 blockade in classical Hodgkin lymphoma. Sequencing was performed with immunoSEQ multiplex PCR; in TCRdb, only in-frame clones are kept and a portion is missing. The top ten hold roughly 1.3% of the sample, which has fewer than 20,000 clones, approximately 80% seen once. Documented time point: newly diagnosed, previously untreated cHL patient sample. Magnetic depletion of unwanted cells isolated CD4+ T cells from thawed PBMCs. Sequenced sample: CD4+ T cells from blood. The receptors here all came from a human donor with classical Hodgkin lymphoma.

V gene TRBV6-5 combines with J gene TRBJ2-7; no definite D call. V was trimmed by 2 bases and J by 5 bases, leaving 10 bases between them. The CDR3 runs to 13 residues. Germline V lookup: CDR1 MNHEY, CDR2 SVGAGI. The DNA of the CDR3 is TGTGCCAGCAGTTACCTGCCTCCGGACGAGCAGTACTTC. Translation gives CASSYLPPDEQYF.

The J gene is TRBJ1-3, the V gene TRBV19; D is ambiguous. CDR1 and CDR2 from the germline V gene are LNHDA and SQIVND (reference sequence). V was clipped by 0 bases and J by 4 bases, with 10 bases between them. There are 15 residues in the CDR3. CDR3 sequence (DNA): TGTGCCAGTAGTATAGACCACTCGGGAGGAAACACCATATATTTT. Protein product: CASSIDHSGGNTIYF.

The chain carries TRBV4-1 and TRBJ2-1, with D tentatively TRBD1 or TRBD2 (5 bases each). From germline, CDR1 is MGHRA and CDR2 YSYEKL. This CDR3 has 14 residues. V shed 4 bases and J shed 11 bases, with 18 bases lying between them. CDR3 DNA sequence: TGCGCCAGCAGCCCAGAAAACCGGGACGCCAAGCAGTTCTTC. Its translation is CASSPENRDAKQFF.

This sequence joins TRBV27 and TRBJ2-4; 15 nucleotides align to TRBD2. V lost 5 bases and J lost 0; bases outside the gene matches: 20. The V gene's germline CDR1 is MNHEY and CDR2 SMNVEV (reference sequence). This CDR3 spans 23 amino acids. The CDR3 region is CASSPSVPGLAGGGGVAKNIQYF. Here the CDR3 DNA reads TGTGCCAGCAGTCCATCTGTCCCGGGACTAGCGGGAGGCGGAGGAGTAGCCAAAAACATTCAGTACTTC.

The chain employs TRBV6-1 and TRBJ2-7; D is ambiguous. V lost 3 bases, J lost 7 bases, and 10 bases lay in between. From germline, CDR1 is MNHNS and CDR2 SASEGT. The CDR3 covers 12 residues. DNA for the CDR3: TGTGCCAGCAGTGAGGCCCTAGATGAGCAGTACTTC. Encoded protein: CASSEALDEQYF.

This clone was picked up one time. The chain has TRBV19 and TRBJ2-1; D may be TRBD1 (5 bases). Trimming stripped 6 bases from V and 9 bases from J, with 21 bases between. Germline loops: CDR1 LNHDA, CDR2 SQIVND (reference sequence). The CDR3 covers 15 residues. The CDR3 nucleotides are TGTGCCAGTAGGAAGTCTGGCGTCTCGCAGGGTGAGCAGTTCTTC. Translation: CASRKSGVSQGEQFF.

The chain's CDR3 is CASSLFGVSNQPQHF. The CDR3, as DNA: TGTGCCAGCAGTTTATTTGGGGTGAGCAATCAGCCCCAGCATTTT. The rearrangement uses TRBV28 and TRBJ1-5, with D unclear. Germline V gives CDR1 MDHEN, CDR2 SYDVKM. V lost 1 base and J 1 base, leaving 8 bases between the germline ends. The CDR3 totals 15 residues.

Only one count was recorded for this clone. This chain links TRBV7-9 with TRBJ2-1, with D perhaps being TRBD1 or TRBD2 (5 bases each). This CDR3 is built from 17 residues. V lost 4 bases and J lost 6, with 22 bases in between. The germline gives CDR1 SEHNR, CDR2 FQNEAQ (reference sequence). The CDR3 coding sequence is TGTGCCAGCAGCTCCCTCGTACCGGGACGAGATTCCAATGAGCAGTTCTTC. It translates to CASSSLVPGRDSNEQFF.

This clone was picked up a small number of times. The chain is built from TRBV7-8 and TRBJ1-4; D gene unclear. There are 13 residues in the CDR3. Trimming cost V 1 base and J 8 bases, with 8 bases left between them. Germline V gives CDR1 SGHVS, CDR2 FQNEAQ. The CDR3 reads CASSLDFAEKLFF. As DNA, the CDR3 is TGTGCCAGCAGCTTAGATTTCGCGGAAAAACTGTTTTTT. The variable domain in full, with the rest retrieved from reference TRBV7-8 and TRBJ1-4, is GAGVSQSPRYKVAKRGQDVALRCDPISGHVSLFWYQQALGQGPEFLTYFQNEAQLDKSGLPSDRFFAERPEGSVSTLKIQRTQQEDSAVYLCASSLDFAEKLFFGSGTQLSVL.

V and J are TRBV18 and TRBJ1-4, with TRBD1 identical over 10 bases. This CDR3 is built from 15 residues. V lost 0 bases to trimming and J lost 5 bases; unmatched junction nucleotides: 0. The germline gives CDR1 KGHSH, CDR2 LQKENI. CDR3 loop: CASSPPGQGNEKLFF. The CDR3 DNA is TGTGCCAGCTCACCACCGGGACAGGGGAATGAAAAACTGTTTTTT.

The chain employs TRBV29-1 and TRBJ2-5, with TRBD2 as a possible D gene (6 bases). The J call is in doubt because the DNA end fits TRBJ2-7 better. The length of the CDR3 is 14 residues. Germline CDR1 is SQVTM and CDR2 is ANQGSEA. The CDR3 region is CSVGGGTASYEQYF. CDR3 sequence (DNA): TGCAGCGTTGGAGGCGGGACGGCCTCCTACGAGCAGTACTTC.

CDR3 DNA sequence: TGCGCCAGCAGCCATATGACAGGGCCCGGGAATGGCTACACCTTC. It encodes CASSHMTGPGNGYTF. The rearrangement links TRBV4-1 to TRBJ1-2; 7 bases match TRBD1. From germline, CDR1 is MGHRA and CDR2 YSYEKL. The ends lost 3 bases at V and 6 bases at J; junction bases unmatched: 10. The CDR3 runs 15 residues.

The chain is built from TRBV27 and TRBJ1-6; 10 bases align to TRBD1. Unmatched junction bases numbered 13, after V lost 7 bases and J lost 7 bases. Germline CDR1 and CDR2: MNHEY and SMNVEV (reference sequence). This CDR3 is 17 amino acids long. CDR3 residues: CASTLYGTGERNSPLHF. CDR3 nucleotides: TGTGCCAGCACTCTATACGGGACAGGGGAGAGGAATTCACCCCTCCACTTT.

The genes are TRBV19 and TRBJ2-2; tentatively, D is TRBD2 (6 bases). Germline lookup yields CDR1 LNHDA and CDR2 SQIVND (reference sequence). This CDR3 contains 15 residues. V lost 7 bases to trimming and J lost 6 bases, with 18 bases between them. The CDR3 region is CASNSPGRRAGELFF. In DNA, the CDR3 is TGTGCCAGTAACTCGCCTGGGCGGAGGGCCGGGGAGCTGTTTTTT.

The rearrangement joins TRBV4-1 to TRBJ2-3, with 7 bases aligning to TRBD2. Germline V gene sequence: CDR1 MGHRA, CDR2 YSYEKL. The CDR3 length is 15 residues. Losses at the gene ends were 4 bases for V and 6 bases for J; bases not matched to a gene: 10. For the CDR3, the DNA is TGCGCCAGCAGCCTAGGGGTAGCGGGTCCCGATACGCAGTATTTT. It encodes CASSLGVAGPDTQYF.

The rearrangement joins TRBV29-1 to TRBJ1-5; TRBD1 matches at 8 bases. J gave up 5 bases and V 4 bases, and 10 bases lay outside the gene matches. The length of the CDR3 is 15 residues. Germline CDR1 is SQVTM and CDR2 is ANQGSEA. The CDR3 DNA sequence: TGCAGCGTTGCGTCTGGGACAGGTTTGGATCAGCCCCAGCATTTT. This codes for CSVASGTGLDQPQHF.

The chain joins TRBV9 to TRBJ1-2, with 9 bases that match TRBD1. V shed 4 bases and J 6 bases; nucleotides not matched to a gene: 4. Germline values: CDR1 SGDLS, CDR2 YYNGEE. The CDR3 length is 13 residues. The CDR3 loop is CASSPGQGDGYTF. The CDR3 region has the DNA TGTGCCAGCAGCCCGGGACAGGGTGATGGCTACACCTTC.

The chain recombines TRBV28 with TRBJ2-7, with TRBD1 matching over 9 bases. This CDR3 contains 15 residues. V lost 2 bases to trimming and J lost 5 bases; unmatched junction nucleotides: 7. The germline V gene encodes CDR1 MDHEN and CDR2 SYDVKM. CDR3 sequence reads: CASSLGDRDPNEQYF. The CDR3 region has the DNA TGTGCCAGCAGTTTAGGGGACAGGGATCCCAACGAGCAGTACTTC.

The chain links TRBV23-1 to TRBJ1-1; D is unresolved. TRBV23-1 is an ORF; its function is uncertain. Trimming left V 0 bases short and J 7 bases short, with 18 bases between. This CDR3 has 16 amino acids. DNA for the CDR3: TGCGCCAGCAGTCAATCGAGTCCACCGCCCGGTCTTGAAGCTTTCTTT. Residues: CASSQSSPPPGLEAFF.

A word on this clone: One junction end disagrees with the germline gene, perhaps due to a read error. The J gene is TRBJ2-5, the V gene TRBV7-7; D is unresolved. Germline V gives CDR1 SSHAT, CDR2 FNYEAQ (reference sequence). The CDR3 contains 16 residues. CDR3 sequence reads: CASSSGRTVRQETQYF. CDR3 nucleotides: TGTGCTAGCAGCTCTGGACGGACGGTTAGACAAGAGACCCAGTACTTC.

The genes are TRBV5-8 and TRBJ1-3; the D is unclear. V gave up 4 bases and J gave up 0 bases, with 14 bases separating them. This CDR3 contains 16 residues. Looked up from germline, CDR1 is SGHTS and CDR2 is YDEGEE. The CDR3 loop is CASSPLWSSSGNTIYF. The CDR3 DNA reads TGTGCCAGCAGCCCGCTTTGGTCGAGCTCTGGAAACACCATATATTTT.

The CDR3 protein is CASSATGGPNTEAFF. DNA for the CDR3: TGCGCCAGCAGCGCGACAGGGGGTCCCAACACTGAAGCTTTCTTT. The rearrangement uses TRBV5-1 and TRBJ1-1; TRBD1 agrees at 9 bases. V gave up 4 bases and J gave up 2 bases; unmatched junction bases: 6. The CDR3 covers 15 residues. Germline lookup yields CDR1 SGHRS and CDR2 YFSETQ.

The chain couples TRBV6-1 to TRBJ2-3, with 12 positions matching TRBD2. The CDR3 extends over 16 amino acids. Trimming took 0 bases from V and 6 from J; bases not matched to a gene: 4. The germline gives CDR1 MNHNS, CDR2 SASEGT. The CDR3 sequence is CASSEAASGRADTQYF. CDR3 coding DNA: TGTGCCAGCAGTGAAGCCGCTAGCGGGAGGGCCGATACGCAGTATTTT.

There are a few counts of this clone. This chain connects TRBV25-1 to TRBJ1-2; D is uncertain. The CDR3 has 12 amino acids. From germline, CDR1 is MGHDK and CDR2 SYGVNS. Trimming pared 2 bases from V and 8 bases from J, leaving 9 bases between. The CDR3 is CASSEVLGGYTF. CDR3 DNA sequence: TGTGCCAGCAGTGAAGTGTTGGGAGGCTACACCTTC.

The CDR3 here is CASGQSGTDTQYF. The CDR3 DNA sequence: TGTGCCAGTGGACAGTCGGGCACAGATACGCAGTATTTT. V and J are TRBV19 and TRBJ2-3; tentatively, D is TRBD1 (6 bases). Between the trimmed V and J ends, which lost 8 bases and 1 base, there was a span of 10 bases. Germline lookup yields CDR1 LNHDA and CDR2 SQIVND (reference sequence). This CDR3 has 13 amino acids.

This chain links TRBV28 with TRBJ2-3; 12 positions match TRBD2. The CDR3 covers 15 residues. Looked up from germline, CDR1 is MDHEN and CDR2 is SYDVKM. V gave up 6 bases and J gave up 4 bases; unmatched junction bases: 5. In DNA, the CDR3 is TGTGCCAGCAGCCCTAGCGGGAGGGCCGCAGATACGCAGTATTTT. It translates to CASSPSGRAADTQYF.

V and J are TRBV5-1 and TRBJ1-4; no definite D call. V was shortened by 3 bases and J by 0 bases, with 9 bases between the two germline ends. The germline V gene has CDR1 SGHRS and CDR2 YFSETQ. The CDR3 length is 15 residues. In DNA form, the CDR3 reads TGCGCCAGCAGCTCAGACGGAACAACTAATGAAAAACTGTTTTTT. This sequence encodes CASSSDGTTNEKLFF.